This entry lists 12 T cell receptor delta chains sequenced from one sample in a study of gammadelta T cells in human blood (dated by TCRdb to the early 2020s). Library prep was done by RT-PCR. The sequencing machine was an Illumina MiSeq. TCRdb recomputed clones from the public reads with CATT; identical DNA rows were then combined. Recorded for this sample are roughly 1,600 delta-chain clones; around 8% of them occurred a single time. Together, the top ten hold 3.5% to 5% of the sample. What was sequenced was non-Vgamma9Vdelta2 gamma-delta T cells from infant blood. The origin of the receptors is a human donor.

In this sample, this clone is medium-sized. V is TRDV1 and J is TRDJ1; D is unclear. The V gene's germline CDR1 is TSWWSYY and CDR2 QGS. V was trimmed by 3 bases and J by 0 bases, leaving 20 bases between them. CDR3 size: 18 residues. The CDR3 is CALGDASSHGPYTDKLIF. The CDR3 nucleotides read TGTGCTCTTGGGGACGCCTCCTCCCATGGTCCGTACACCGATAAACTCATCTTT.

V gene TRDV1 combines with J gene TRDJ1, with 11 bases that match TRDD3. The CDR3 consists of 19 residues. CDR1 is TSWWSYY and CDR2 is QGS in the germline V gene. V lost 6 bases and J lost 1; bases outside the gene matches: 16. The CDR3 nucleotides read TGTGCTCTTGGATACTTGAGGGTGACTGGGGGATATCTCACCGATAAACTCATCTTT. Protein product: CALGYLRVTGGYLTDKLIF.

By sample share, this clone is medium-sized. The rearrangement joins TRDV1 to TRDJ2; TRDD3 matches at 7 bases. The length of the CDR3 is 20 residues. The germline CDR1 and CDR2 sequences are TSWWSYY and QGS. Trimming cost V 1 base and J 4 bases; bases outside gene matches: 18. The CDR3 DNA is TGTGCTCTTGGGGAACGGGATAGGGGTGATGGGGGACGGGCGACAGCACAACTCTTCTTT. Translating gives CALGERDRGDGGRATAQLFF.

A few counts support this clone. The chain recombines TRDV3 with TRDJ3, with 8 bases identical to TRDD3. CDR3 length: 21 amino acids. The J segment lost 0 bases and the V segment lost 4 bases, leaving 20 bases of the junction unmatched. The germline V gene encodes CDR1 TVYSNPD and CDR2 GDNSRS (reference sequence). The CDR3 region is CAYVVLGGTSRSSWDTRQMFF. The CDR3 DNA follows: TGTGCCTACGTCGTACTGGGGGGTACCTCCCGCAGCTCCTGGGACACCCGACAGATGTTTTTC.

By share, this clone counts as medium-sized. The chain combines TRDV3 with TRDJ1; D possibly corresponds to TRDD2 (7 bases). This CDR3 is built from 19 residues. Trimming cost V 5 bases and J 0 bases, with 31 bases left between them. The germline V gene has CDR1 TVYSNPD and CDR2 GDNSRS (reference sequence). The CDR3 sequence: CATPPFLWGSFYYTDKLIF. In nucleotides, the CDR3 is TGTGCCACGCCCCCCTTCCTTTGGGGATCGTTTTACTACACCGATAAACTCATCTTT.

The chain has TRDV1 and TRDJ1; D perhaps matches TRDD2 (5 bases). Germline V gene data show CDR1 as TSWWSYY and CDR2 as QGS. Trimming cost V 1 base and J 0 bases, with 12 bases left between them. The CDR3 extends over 16 amino acids. The CDR3 DNA follows: TGTGCTCTTGGGGAACGCCTACTACCCTACACCGATAAACTCATCTTT. Encoded protein: CALGERLLPYTDKLIF.

By share, this clone ranks as medium-sized. The chain employs TRDV1 and TRDJ2; D is uncertain. Per germline, CDR1 TSWWSYY and CDR2 QGS. This CDR3 comprises 20 residues. Trimming stripped 1 base from V and 6 bases from J, with 27 bases between. The CDR3 DNA reads as TGTGCTCTTGGGGAACAATCTTCTACGGTCTTATCCCCTTGGGCAGCACAACTCTTCTTT. It encodes CALGEQSSTVLSPWAAQLFF.

Regarding this clone: Other DNA sequences in the same sample also yield this CDR3. The rearrangement uses TRDV1 and TRDJ2; D may be TRDD2 (9 bases). Per germline, CDR1 TSWWSYY and CDR2 QGS. Trimming cost V 0 bases and J 1 base, with 33 bases left between them. The CDR3 is 24 amino acids. CDR3 region: CALGELRPTFLPTGGRFLTAQLFF. For the CDR3, the DNA is TGTGCTCTTGGGGAACTAAGGCCCACCTTCCTTCCTACTGGGGGTCGATTTTTGACAGCACAACTCTTCTTT.

This clone was observed a few times. The chain is built from TRDV1 and TRDJ1, with TRDD3 identical over 7 bases. CDR1 TSWWSYY and CDR2 QGS come from the germline V gene. CDR3 length equals 20 residues. V lost 2 bases, J lost 0 bases, and 18 bases stayed unmatched. In DNA, the CDR3 is TGTGCTCTTGGGGAAGGAGGCGTACTGGGGCATTTATATTACACCGATAAACTCATCTTT. This sequence encodes CALGEGGVLGHLYYTDKLIF.

By share, this clone ranks as medium-sized. The chain has TRDV1 and TRDJ1; no clear D. Germline V gene data show CDR1 as TSWWSYY and CDR2 as QGS. This CDR3 comprises 15 residues. V gave up 4 bases and J gave up 4 bases, with 16 bases separating them. This chain's CDR3 is CALGGHKSPDDKLIF. CDR3 DNA: TGTGCTCTTGGGGGACACAAGAGCCCGGACGATAAACTCATCTTT.

This clone is judged medium-sized. The chain is built from TRDV1 and TRDJ1; no reliable D call. This CDR3 is 13 amino acids long. V lost 0 bases to trimming and J lost 9 bases, with 11 bases between them. Germline lookup yields CDR1 TSWWSYY and CDR2 QGS. The CDR3 nucleotides are TGTGCTCTTGGGGAACTCCCCGCCTTGCAACTCATCTTT. Its translation: CALGELPALQLIF.

The chain employs TRDV1 and TRDJ1; 8 bases match TRDD3. Trimming at V came to 1 base and at J to 0 bases, leaving 28 bases not matched to a gene. The germline V gene has CDR1 TSWWSYY and CDR2 QGS. CDR3 length: 24 amino acids. CDR3 loop: CALGERSGPTPSGSLLGDTDKLIF. Written as DNA, the CDR3 is TGTGCTCTTGGGGAACGATCGGGTCCTACCCCTTCCGGCTCCCTACTGGGGGACACCGATAAACTCATCTTT.